These 32 T cell receptor beta chains were all obtained from the same sample, sequenced in a study of sequential checkpoint blockade in melanoma. The treatment denotes: randomized to nivolumab then ipilimumab (arm A) or the reverse (arm B). Only in-frame clones appear in the TCRdb table, and some are missing; sequencing was by immunoSEQ multiplex PCR. The sample yields about 8,000 clones, more than 55% seen once. The specimen was CD8+ T cells sorted from blood (inferred from file names), collected from a patient given nivolumab and ipilimumab in sequence. The source is a human donor with melanoma.

This sequence joins TRBV19 and TRBJ2-7; the match to TRBD2 covers 11 bases. CDR3 length equals 14 residues. Germline V gene sequence: CDR1 LNHDA, CDR2 SQIVND (reference sequence). V trimming: 6 bases; J trimming: 6 bases; junction bases outside the gene matches: 7. The CDR3 region is CASSLLAGASEQYF. CDR3 nucleotides: TGTGCCAGTAGCCTACTAGCGGGGGCGAGCGAGCAGTACTTC.

This clone appeared a single time. The gene calls are TRBV6-1 and TRBJ1-5; no reliable D call. Trimming removed 3 bases from V and 0 bases from J, with 12 bases in between. CDR3 length: 16 residues. CDR1 MNHNS and CDR2 SASEGT come from the germline V gene. CDR3 sequence (DNA): TGTGCCAGCAGTGATATAGCCGGGTATAGCAATCAGCCCCAGCATTTT. Its translation is CASSDIAGYSNQPQHF.

This chain connects TRBV2 to TRBJ1-6; D might be TRBD1 (6 bases). This CDR3 contains 13 residues. V was trimmed by 8 bases and J by 10 bases, leaving 15 bases between them. Germline V CDR1 and CDR2: SNHLY, FYNNEI. Here the CDR3 reads CASRPGAGSPLHF. CDR3 DNA: TGTGCCAGCCGACCAGGGGCAGGGTCACCCCTCCACTTT. Full variable domain (rest looked up from reference TRBV2 and TRBJ1-6): EPEVTQTPSHQVTQMGQEVILRCVPISNHLYFYWYRQILGQKVEFLVSFYNNEISEKSEIFDDQFSVERPDGSNFTLKIRSTKLEDSAMYFCASRPGAGSPLHFGNGTRLTVT.

This clone was seen a few times. In DNA form, the CDR3 reads TGTGCCAGCAGCGTAAAGACAGAGACGAGGTCCTCCTATAATTCACCCCTCCACTTT. Translation: CASSVKTETRSSYNSPLHF. The J gene is TRBJ1-6, the V gene TRBV7-3; TRBD1 might be the D (5 bases). V lost 5 bases, J lost 0 bases, and 20 bases lay in between. The CDR3 consists of 19 residues. CDR1 and CDR2 (germline): SGHTA, FQGTGA.

This clone was observed a few times. The J gene is TRBJ2-7, the V gene TRBV4-2; 7 nucleotides align to TRBD1. The CDR3 covers 15 residues. The V gene end was trimmed by 2 bases and the J gene end by 5 bases; junction bases not matched to a gene: 9. Germline V CDR1 and CDR2: LGHNA, YNFKEQ. CDR3 loop: CASSQQTGSVDEQYF. In DNA form, the CDR3 reads TGTGCCAGCAGCCAACAGACAGGGAGTGTCGACGAGCAGTACTTC.

This sequence joins TRBV19 and TRBJ1-1; no reliable D call. The CDR3 loop spans 14 amino acids. Per the germline V gene, CDR1 is LNHDA and CDR2 is SQIVND (reference sequence). V shed 7 bases and J shed 1 base, with 13 bases lying between them. The CDR3 spells CASTRGGSNTEAFF. Written as DNA, the CDR3 is TGTGCCAGTACACGAGGAGGTTCGAACACTGAAGCTTTCTTT.

The chain recombines TRBV4-3 with TRBJ2-7; the D is unclear. The germline CDR1 and CDR2 sequences are LGHNA and YSLEER. This CDR3 has 14 amino acids. Trimming left V 0 bases short and J 2 bases short, with 8 bases between. CDR3 sequence (DNA): TGCGCCAGCAGCCAAGATGACAACCCCTACGAGCAGTACTTC. This gives the protein CASSQDDNPYEQYF.

This chain links TRBV5-6 with TRBJ2-1; 9 bases match TRBD1. The CDR3 is made up of 17 amino acids. V lost 4 bases to trimming and J lost 2 bases; unmatched junction nucleotides: 10. The germline CDR1 and CDR2 sequences are SGHDT and YYEEEE. The CDR3 reads CASSLLHRGRAYNEQFF. The CDR3, as DNA: TGTGCCAGCAGCCTCTTACACAGGGGGCGGGCCTACAATGAGCAGTTCTTC.

The CDR3 nucleotides read TGTGCCAGCAGCCAGGGGGCAGCTGAAGCTTTCTTT. This sequence encodes CASSQGAAEAFF. The chain couples TRBV7-9 to TRBJ1-1; TRBD1 aligns across 8 bases. The CDR3 sequence is 12 residues long. The germline CDR1 and CDR2 sequences are SEHNR and FQNEAQ (reference sequence). V trimming: 5 bases; J trimming: 6 bases; junction bases outside the gene matches: 2.

This clone has just one count. The J gene is TRBJ1-2, the V gene TRBV7-3; D is possibly TRBD1 (5 bases). Germline V gene data show CDR1 as SGHTA and CDR2 as FQGTGA. The CDR3 sequence is 15 residues long. V shed 5 bases and J shed 2 bases, with 15 bases lying between them. This chain's CDR3 is CASSPDSIGNYGYTF. Here the CDR3 DNA reads TGTGCCAGCAGCCCCGACAGCATCGGGAACTATGGCTACACCTTC.

The genes are TRBV9 and TRBJ1-6, with D possibly TRBD1 on 5 matching bases. The germline V and J ends were trimmed by 3 bases and 6 bases, with 13 bases remaining between them. The CDR3 runs to 15 residues. The germline CDR1 and CDR2 sequences are SGDLS and YYNGEE. CDR3 amino acids: CASSAGGGVNSPLHF. The CDR3 region has the DNA TGTGCCAGCAGCGCTGGGGGAGGGGTTAATTCACCCCTCCACTTT.

The chain links TRBV27 to TRBJ1-1; 8 bases are a match to TRBD1. Per germline, CDR1 MNHEY and CDR2 SMNVEV (reference sequence). The junction had 5 bases not matched to a gene; V was cut back by 3 bases and J by 5 bases. This CDR3 comprises 14 residues. The CDR3 spells CASSLSTGGTEAFF. The CDR3 DNA sequence: TGTGCCAGCAGTTTGTCAACAGGGGGGACTGAAGCTTTCTTT.

This clone was counted only a few times. This CDR3 is CASSPDGTSSPLHF. CDR3 bases: TGTGCCAGCAGCCCAGATGGGACATCGAGTCCCCTCCACTTT. This chain connects TRBV4-2 to TRBJ1-6; D perhaps matches TRBD1 (6 bases). The CDR3 has 14 amino acids. V lost 4 bases and J lost 13, with 17 bases in between. Germline-derived CDR1 and CDR2 are LGHNA and YNFKEQ.

The chain has TRBV7-9 and TRBJ1-2, with D perhaps matching TRBD1 (6 bases). CDR1 is SEHNR and CDR2 is FQNEAQ in the germline V gene (reference sequence). The CDR3 covers 14 residues. V was trimmed by 3 bases and J by 5 bases, leaving 13 bases between them. The CDR3 bases are TGTGCCAGCAGCTTCTCAGGGGAGGGGTATGGCTACACCTTC. Translation gives CASSFSGEGYGYTF. Drawing the rest from reference TRBV7-9 and TRBJ1-2, the complete variable domain is DTGVSQNPRHKITKRGQNVTFRCDPISEHNRLYWYRQTLGQGPEFLTYFQNEAQLEKSRLLSDRFSAERPKGSFSTLEIQRTEQGDSAMYLCASSFSGEGYGYTFGSGTRLTVV.

The chain recombines TRBV6-1 with TRBJ2-7; maybe TRBD2 (6 bases). V lost 0 bases and J 7 bases, leaving 22 bases between the germline ends. This CDR3 is built from 17 residues. Germline CDR1 reads MNHNS; CDR2 reads SASEGT. The DNA of the CDR3 is TGTGCCAGCAGTGAAGCTAGGGGAGGCGGGCTCCCAAGGGAGCAGTACTTC. Encoded protein: CASSEARGGGLPREQYF.

The chain combines TRBV7-9 with TRBJ1-4; D is unresolved. CDR1 SEHNR and CDR2 FQNEAQ come from the germline V gene (reference sequence). CDR3 size: 15 residues. V shed 1 base and J shed 0 bases, with 6 bases lying between them. DNA of the CDR3: TGTGCCAGCAGCTTAGGTCATGCAACTAATGAAAAACTGTTTTTT. Its translation: CASSLGHATNEKLFF.

The chain is built from TRBV7-2 and TRBJ2-7, with TRBD2 matching 10 bases. Trimming at V came to 5 bases and at J to 3 bases, leaving 1 base not matched to a gene. The CDR3 sequence is 13 residues long. The germline CDR1 and CDR2 sequences are SGHTA and FQGNSA. Here the CDR3 DNA reads TGTGCCAGCAGCCCTAGCGGGAGCTACGAGCAGTACTTC. Amino acids: CASSPSGSYEQYF.

V usage is TRBV6-5 and J usage is TRBJ2-7, with TRBD1 matching 8 bases. After removal of 5 bases from V and 3 bases from J, the junction contained 9 bases not matched to a gene. The germline gives CDR1 MNHEY, CDR2 SVGAGI. The CDR3 consists of 15 residues. The chain's CDR3 is CASSRDRKSFYEQYF. The CDR3 DNA reads TGTGCCAGCAGTCGGGACAGGAAGAGCTTCTACGAGCAGTACTTC.

The rearrangement links TRBV28 to TRBJ1-6; 7 nucleotides match TRBD1. Germline lookup yields CDR1 MDHEN and CDR2 SYDVKM. With V trimmed by 3 bases and J by 9 bases, 8 bases remained unmatched. This CDR3 comprises 15 residues. The DNA of the CDR3 is TGTGCCAGCAGTTTCCACAGGGGTGCAGTTTCACCCCTCCACTTT. Translating gives CASSFHRGAVSPLHF. Full variable domain (rest looked up from reference TRBV28 and TRBJ1-6): DVKVTQSSRYLVKRTGEKVFLECVQDMDHENMFWYRQDPGLGLRLIYFSYDVKMKEKGDIPEGYSVSREKKERFSLILESASTNQTSMYLCASSFHRGAVSPLHFGNGTRLTVT.

The rearrangement uses TRBV10-3 and TRBJ1-5; D gene uncertain. From germline, CDR1 is ENHRY and CDR2 SYGVKD. This CDR3 is built from 15 residues. V was cut by 0 bases and J by 6 bases, with 12 bases left in between. The CDR3 DNA reads TGTGCCATCAGTGAGTCGATGGGCAACAGTCAGCCCCAGCATTTT. It is translated as CAISESMGNSQPQHF.

The chain carries TRBV13 and TRBJ2-7; TRBD1 aligns across 7 bases. Germline-derived CDR1 and CDR2 are PRHDT and FYEKMQ (reference sequence). The junction had 10 bases not matched to a gene; V was cut back by 5 bases and J by 6 bases. The CDR3 contains 14 residues. In DNA form, the CDR3 reads TGTGCCAGCAGCATAACCGGGACAGAATCCGAGCAGTACTTC. Amino acids: CASSITGTESEQYF.

CDR3 residues: CASSQGGQPFYEQYF. CDR3 DNA: TGCGCCAGCAGCCAGGGGGGACAGCCTTTCTACGAGCAGTACTTC. The chain links TRBV4-1 to TRBJ2-7; tentatively, D is TRBD1 (7 bases). This CDR3 has 15 amino acids. Trimming stripped 3 bases from V and 3 bases from J, with 15 bases between. Germline V gene lookup returns CDR1 MGHRA and CDR2 YSYEKL.

The chain employs TRBV4-1 and TRBJ2-1; 9 bases map to TRBD2. The junction had 15 bases not matched to a gene; V was cut back by 3 bases and J by 3 bases. This CDR3 is built from 19 residues. Germline loops: CDR1 MGHRA, CDR2 YSYEKL. The chain's CDR3 is CASSQLVVAGEGFYNEQFF. The CDR3 DNA reads as TGCGCCAGCAGCCAGTTAGTGGTAGCGGGGGAAGGCTTCTACAATGAGCAGTTCTTC.

This sequence joins TRBV29-1 and TRBJ2-7; maybe TRBD1 (5 bases). Germline CDR1 SQVTM, CDR2 ANQGSEA. V shed 7 bases and J shed 1 base, with 8 bases lying between them. This CDR3 is 11 amino acids long. The CDR3, as DNA: TGCAGCGCCCAGGGATCCTACGAGCAGTACTTC. Protein product: CSAQGSYEQYF.

V and J are TRBV28 and TRBJ2-5; maybe TRBD2 (6 bases). The J call is in doubt because the DNA end fits TRBJ2-7 better. Germline V gene sequence: CDR1 MDHEN, CDR2 SYDVKM. The CDR3 has 13 residues. The DNA for the CDR3 is TGTGCCAGCAGTTTATTCGGGGGTTACGAGCAGTACTTC. Residues: CASSLFGGYEQYF.

The chain carries TRBV29-1 and TRBJ2-3, with a possible D match to TRBD1 (6 bases). This CDR3 contains 14 residues. Trimming shortened V by 1 base and J by 2 bases, and 10 bases separated the two germline ends. Germline V gives CDR1 SQVTM, CDR2 ANQGSEA. This CDR3 reads CSVEGQGNTDTQYF. Here the CDR3 DNA reads TGCAGCGTTGAAGGTCAGGGGAACACAGATACGCAGTATTTT.

The chain recombines TRBV9 with TRBJ1-6; 8 bases map to TRBD1. The trim removed 4 bases at V and 7 bases at J, leaving 10 bases unmatched. Germline CDR1 reads SGDLS; CDR2 reads YYNGEE. The CDR3 length is 16 residues. CDR3 sequence (DNA): TGTGCCAGCAGCAACGGACAGGGATTGGCGAATTCACCCCTCCACTTT. Its protein is CASSNGQGLANSPLHF.

This clone appeared once. CDR3 sequence: CASSRGQANNSPLHF. CDR3 in DNA: TGTGCCAGCAGTAGAGGACAGGCCAATAATTCACCCCTCCACTTT. V is TRBV6-5 and J is TRBJ1-6, with 7 bases that match TRBD1. CDR1 is MNHEY and CDR2 is SVGAGI in the germline V gene. Germline trimming cut 5 bases from V and 5 bases from J; bases unmatched to any gene: 6. The CDR3 is 15 amino acids.

The rearrangement uses TRBV5-1 and TRBJ2-1; 10 bases align to TRBD2. CDR1 and CDR2 from the germline V gene are SGHRS and YFSETQ. Germline trimming cut 4 bases from V and 8 bases from J; bases unmatched to any gene: 9. The CDR3 is made up of 15 amino acids. CDR3 DNA sequence: TGCGCCAGCAGCCAGAAGCGGGGGGGCTCTTATGAGCAGTTCTTC. It codes for CASSQKRGGSYEQFF.

This chain connects TRBV4-1 to TRBJ1-6; D ambiguous. CDR1 is MGHRA and CDR2 is YSYEKL in the germline V gene. There are 16 residues in the CDR3. V shed 0 bases and J shed 3 bases, with 9 bases lying between them. The CDR3 DNA sequence: TGCGCCAGCAGCCAAGATGAGCCGGGCTATAATTCACCCCTCCACTTT. It yields the protein CASSQDEPGYNSPLHF.

The rearrangement uses TRBV11-2 and TRBJ2-7, with 7 bases aligning to TRBD1. The CDR3 runs 13 residues. V shed 8 bases, J shed 2 bases, and the junction held 6 bases outside the gene matches. Looked up from germline, CDR1 is SGHAT and CDR2 is FQNNGV. For the CDR3, the DNA is TGTGCCAGCTCAAGGACAGGAACCTACGAGCAGTACTTC. Encoded protein: CASSRTGTYEQYF.

This clone has just a few counts. J is TRBJ1-2 and V is TRBV5-1; D may be TRBD1 (5 bases). CDR1 is SGHRS, CDR2 YFSETQ, per germline. This CDR3 has 17 amino acids. V was clipped by 2 bases and J by 0 bases, with 17 bases between them. The CDR3 loop reads CASSLLHSPTANYGYTF. Here the CDR3 DNA reads TGCGCCAGCAGCTTATTACATTCCCCGACAGCTAACTATGGCTACACCTTC.